The 21 T cell receptor beta chains reported below all come from one sample, sequenced in a study of blood T cell repertoires in COVID-19 (dated by TCRdb to 2020 to 2021). Library preparation used the immunoSEQ multiplex PCR assay. The table comes from immuneACCESS by way of TCRdb, which keeps in-frame sequences with V and J called. Part of the clones is missing from these tables; in studies checked, under half for an unresolved V gene and the rest for unknown reasons. The sample data list fewer than 700,000 clones, and about 88% of these were observed just once. The biggest ten clones account for roughly 8.3% of the sample. Sample: peripheral blood. The origin of the receptors is a woman aged 45-65 years with COVID-19, enrolled during active disease.

The J gene is TRBJ2-7, the V gene TRBV6-5, with D uncertain. V was shortened by 6 bases and J by 5 bases, with 17 bases between the two germline ends. Looked up from germline, CDR1 is MNHEY and CDR2 is SVGAGI. This CDR3 is built from 14 residues. In DNA, the CDR3 is TGTGCCAGCAGCCCACCGGGTCCCTACCACGAGCAGTACTTC. Protein sequence: CASSPPGPYHEQYF.

Here the CDR3 reads CASSPGGQAGNTIYF. The DNA of the CDR3 is TGTGCCAGCTCACCAGGGGGCCAAGCGGGAAACACCATATATTTT. The chain couples TRBV18 to TRBJ1-3; a possible D gene is TRBD1 (6 bases). Trimming cost V 2 bases and J 4 bases, with 12 bases left between them. CDR1 is KGHSH and CDR2 is LQKENI in the germline V gene. The CDR3 is 15 amino acids.

The V and J genes are TRBV19 and TRBJ1-1; D gene unclear. V lost 3 bases to trimming and J lost 0 bases, with 8 bases between them. Germline V CDR1 and CDR2: LNHDA, SQIVND (reference sequence). The CDR3 is 14 residues long. The CDR3 DNA is TGTGCCAGTAGTATGACGGGATTGAACACTGAAGCTTTCTTT. Amino acids: CASSMTGLNTEAFF.

The chain uses TRBV19 and TRBJ1-4; D unclear. V was cut by 6 bases and J by 2 bases, with 10 bases left in between. The V gene's germline CDR1 is LNHDA and CDR2 SQIVND (reference sequence). The CDR3 sequence is 14 residues long. CDR3 protein: CASSTGFTNEKLFF. CDR3 coding DNA: TGTGCCAGTAGCACGGGGTTTACTAATGAAAAACTGTTTTTT.

The chain is built from TRBV18 and TRBJ1-3; unclear D gene. There are 14 residues in the CDR3. With 2 bases removed from V and 1 base from J, the gap between germline ends came to 6 bases. Looked up from germline, CDR1 is KGHSH and CDR2 is LQKENI. CDR3 sequence reads: CASSPGESGNTIYF. Written as DNA, the CDR3 is TGTGCCAGCTCACCAGGGGAGTCTGGAAACACCATATATTTT. Using reference TRBV18 and TRBJ1-3 for the parts outside the CDR3, the full variable domain is NAGVMQNPRHLVRRRGQEARLRCSPMKGHSHVYWYRQLPEEGLKFMVYLQKENIIDESGMPKERFSAEFPKEGPSILRIQQVVRGDSAAYFCASSPGESGNTIYFGEGSWLTVV.

This clone showed up just once. The chain has TRBV6-6 and TRBJ2-5; D might be TRBD1 (6 bases). The germline V and J ends were trimmed by 5 bases and 3 bases, with 16 bases remaining between them. The CDR3 length is 15 residues. The germline V gene has CDR1 MNHNY and CDR2 SVGAGI (reference sequence). The CDR3 nucleotides read TGTGCCAGCAGTCGATACAGGGCAAGTGAAGAGACCCAGTACTTC. It is translated as CASSRYRASEETQYF.

This rearrangement joins TRBV29-1 to TRBJ1-4; a weak D match, TRBD1 (6 bases). The CDR3 runs to 14 residues. Germline-derived CDR1 and CDR2 are SQVTM and ANQGSEA. V dropped 6 bases and J dropped 6 bases, with 17 bases sitting between them. CDR3 loop: CSVATGTRDEKLFF. CDR3 bases: TGCAGCGTGGCGACCGGGACAAGAGATGAAAAACTGTTTTTT.

This chain uses TRBV20-1 with TRBJ2-7, with D possibly TRBD2 on 6 matching bases. This CDR3 spans 11 amino acids. Germline V gene data show CDR1 as DFQATT and CDR2 as SNEGSKA (reference sequence). The V and J ends lost 6 bases and 7 bases respectively, with 13 bases between them. CDR3 loop: CSAPGGGEQYF. For the CDR3, the DNA is TGCAGTGCCCCCGGGGGTGGTGAGCAGTACTTC.

V usage is TRBV19 and J usage is TRBJ1-4; the D is unclear. This CDR3 has 14 residues. V was trimmed by 3 bases and J by 6 bases, leaving 11 bases between them. The germline V gene encodes CDR1 LNHDA and CDR2 SQIVND (reference sequence). The CDR3 DNA is TGTGCCAGTAGTATGGCTGGTTCTGATGAAAAACTGTTTTTT. Translated, it gives CASSMAGSDEKLFF.

The V call is TRBV20-1, the J call TRBJ1-2; 11 nucleotides agree with TRBD1. CDR3 length equals 15 residues. CDR1 and CDR2 (germline): DFQATT, SNEGSKA (reference sequence). V gave up 3 bases and J gave up 4 bases; unmatched junction bases: 7. CDR3 loop: CSASRGQGGSYGYTF. The CDR3 DNA reads as TGCAGTGCTAGTCGGGGACAGGGGGGGAGCTATGGCTACACCTTC.

The gene calls are TRBV10-3 and TRBJ2-3; TRBD2 matches at 7 bases. V lost 3 bases to trimming and J lost 0 bases; unmatched junction nucleotides: 6. This CDR3 is built from 16 residues. Looked up from germline, CDR1 is ENHRY and CDR2 is SYGVKD. Here the CDR3 reads CAISDLADTSTDTQYF. In nucleotides, the CDR3 is TGTGCCATCAGTGACCTAGCGGATACTAGCACAGATACGCAGTATTTT.

The V gene is TRBV23-1, the J gene TRBJ2-1; 8 bases are shared with TRBD2. TRBV23-1 is annotated as an ORF whose role is uncertain. This CDR3 contains 19 residues. V was clipped by 4 bases and J by 2 bases; unmatched bases: 16. This CDR3 reads CASSPPEVARGGTYNEQFF. CDR3 coding DNA: TGCGCCAGCAGTCCCCCCGAAGTAGCTCGCGGGGGGACCTACAATGAGCAGTTCTTC.

This clone has a handful of counts. This chain links TRBV19 with TRBJ1-5; the match to TRBD1 covers 9 bases. After removal of 4 bases from V and 1 base from J, the junction contained 2 bases not matched to a gene. The germline CDR1 and CDR2 sequences are LNHDA and SQIVND (reference sequence). The CDR3 covers 15 residues. Here the CDR3 reads CASSTGTGSNQPQHF. CDR3 bases: TGTGCCAGTAGTACCGGGACAGGGAGCAATCAGCCCCAGCATTTT.

This chain joins TRBV3-1 (or the pseudogene TRBV3-2) and TRBJ2-4; 8 positions match TRBD2. Trimming took 4 bases from V and 4 from J; bases not matched to a gene: 9. Per the germline V gene, CDR1 is LGHDT and CDR2 is YNNKEL (reference sequence). There are 16 residues in the CDR3. The CDR3 region is CASSPKSPSGKNIQYF. The DNA of the CDR3 is TGTGCCAGCAGCCCGAAGTCCCCTAGCGGGAAAAACATTCAGTACTTC.

The rearrangement links TRBV4-1 to TRBJ1-2; D unresolved. Germline CDR1 MGHRA, CDR2 YSYEKL. V lost 0 bases to trimming and J lost 4 bases, with 12 bases between them. The CDR3 contains 15 residues. CDR3 DNA sequence: TGCGCCAGCAGCCAAGAATCCGGGTTATCCTATGGCTACACCTTC. It encodes CASSQESGLSYGYTF.

This chain connects TRBV10-2 to TRBJ1-1; perhaps TRBD1 as D (5 bases). V lost 4 bases and J 6 bases, leaving 15 bases between the germline ends. The germline CDR1 and CDR2 sequences are WSHSY and SAAADI. This CDR3 region has 14 residues. The CDR3, as DNA: TGCGCCAGCAGTGCTAGTGACAGAAGGGCTGAAGCTTTCTTT. This encodes CASSASDRRAEAFF.

The chain links TRBV10-3 to TRBJ2-3, with TRBD2 matching over 12 bases. In germline, CDR1 is ENHRY, CDR2 SYGVKD. The CDR3 covers 15 residues. V was pared by 3 bases and J by 3 bases, with 1 base of the junction left unmatched. The DNA of the CDR3 is TGTGCCATCAGTGACACTAGCGGGGGGACAGATACGCAGTATTTT. Its protein is CAISDTSGGTDTQYF.

The sample holds a few counts of this clone. The chain is built from TRBV3-1 (or the pseudogene TRBV3-2) and TRBJ2-1; D gene uncertain. The CDR3 contains 11 residues. The germline V gene has CDR1 LGHDT and CDR2 YNNKEL (reference sequence). Trimming removed 5 bases from V and 10 bases from J, with 9 bases in between. This CDR3 is CASSSQQEQFF. CDR3 nucleotide sequence: TGTGCCAGCAGCTCTCAACAGGAGCAGTTCTTC.

The chain couples TRBV25-1 to TRBJ1-2; D is ambiguous. In germline, CDR1 is MGHDK, CDR2 SYGVNS. The CDR3 has 14 amino acids. V was trimmed by 3 bases and J by 6 bases, leaving 14 bases between them. Written as DNA, the CDR3 is TGTGCCAGCAGTGACTTGACACCGAGAGATGGCTACACCTTC. It yields the protein CASSDLTPRDGYTF.

This chain uses TRBV2 with TRBJ1-4; 7 bases map to TRBD1. V lost 9 bases and J lost 8; bases outside the gene matches: 9. CDR3 size: 13 residues. Germline V gives CDR1 SNHLY, CDR2 FYNNEI. CDR3 sequence (DNA): TGTGCCAGAGGAAACACAGGGGAGGAAAAACTGTTTTTT. Amino acid sequence: CARGNTGEEKLFF.

The chain is built from TRBV19 and TRBJ1-2, with 8 bases identical to TRBD1. J lost 4 bases, V lost 8 bases, and 3 bases had no gene match. CDR3 length equals 12 residues. The V gene's germline CDR1 is LNHDA and CDR2 SQIVND (reference sequence). CDR3 sequence (DNA): TGTGCCAGTTCACAGGGGGGCTATGGCTACACCTTC. It translates to CASSQGGYGYTF.